These 23 T cell receptor beta chains originate from one sample sequenced in a study of technical replicates of blood from several donors. The assay was immunoSEQ multiplex PCR, and TCRdb's table has in-frame clones only and misses some. There are tens of thousands of clones in the sample; roughly 94% occur only once, and 0.2% to 0.3% lies in the top ten. Sequenced input: T cells isolated from PBMCs. The receptor source for this set is a human donor in good health.

The chain recombines TRBV4-1 with TRBJ2-4; D is uncertain. The germline gives CDR1 MGHRA, CDR2 YSYEKL. CDR3 length: 14 residues. The V end was cut by 1 base, the J end by 3 bases, with 7 bases between. This CDR3 reads CASSQVQYKNIQYF. CDR3 coding DNA: TGCGCCAGCAGCCAAGTCCAGTACAAAAACATTCAGTACTTC.

This chain uses TRBV28 with TRBJ2-1, with TRBD1 matching over 10 bases. Looked up from germline, CDR1 is MDHEN and CDR2 is SYDVKM. Trimming took 5 bases from V and 6 from J; bases not matched to a gene: 7. The CDR3 loop spans 15 amino acids. The CDR3 coding sequence is TGTGCCAGCAGTCCCACGGGACAGGGGTTCAATGAGCAGTTCTTC. It encodes CASSPTGQGFNEQFF.

J is TRBJ2-6 and V is TRBV27, with 7 bases fitting TRBD1. Germline V CDR1 and CDR2: MNHEY, SMNVEV (reference sequence). With V trimmed by 5 bases and J by 2 bases, 9 bases remained unmatched. The CDR3 runs 17 residues. CDR3 nucleotide sequence: TGTGCCAGCAGTCTAGGACAGGCGTTTACTGGGGCCAACGTCCTGACTTTC. Its translation is CASSLGQAFTGANVLTF.

The rearrangement joins TRBV5-1 to TRBJ2-1, with D perhaps matching TRBD1 (6 bases). The germline V gene encodes CDR1 SGHRS and CDR2 YFSETQ. This CDR3 comprises 15 residues. Trimming removed 5 bases at V and 4 bases at J, with 16 bases between. The CDR3 loop reads CASREGQVLYNEQFF. The CDR3 DNA reads TGCGCCAGCAGAGAGGGACAAGTACTATACAATGAGCAGTTCTTC.

The genes are TRBV7-9 and TRBJ1-4; 8 nucleotides align to TRBD1. CDR1 and CDR2 from the germline V gene are SEHNR and FQNEAQ (reference sequence). The CDR3 spans 16 residues. The junction had 8 bases not matched to a gene; V was cut back by 5 bases and J by 3 bases. CDR3 amino acids: CASSPRKDRANEKLFF. The CDR3 nucleotides read TGTGCCAGCAGCCCACGTAAGGACAGGGCTAATGAAAAACTGTTTTTT.

V is TRBV21-1 and J is TRBJ2-5; TRBD1 reflects the table's D call only, with no check against the DNA. TRBV21-1 is an annotated pseudogene. The length of the CDR3 is 14 residues. This CDR3 reads CASSKVSGQETQYF. The CDR3 bases are TGTGCCAGCAGCAAAGTCAGTGGCCAAGAGACCCAGTACTTC.

The V gene is TRBV6-5, the J gene TRBJ2-1; D ambiguous. CDR3 length equals 14 residues. The V end was cut by 6 bases, the J end by 6 bases, with 15 bases between. The germline V gene encodes CDR1 MNHEY and CDR2 SVGAGI. CDR3 nucleotides: TGTGCCAGCAGCACGCGGCTCTCTGGCAATGAGCAGTTCTTC. As protein: CASSTRLSGNEQFF.

V and J are TRBV15 and TRBJ1-3, with D hard to call. This CDR3 contains 16 residues. The V gene lost 1 base and the J gene lost 0 bases, with 10 bases spanning the gap. Germline V gene lookup returns CDR1 LNHNV and CDR2 YYDKDF (reference sequence). CDR3 region: CATSRVVSYSGNTIYF. As DNA, the CDR3 is TGTGCCACCAGCAGAGTAGTGAGCTACTCTGGAAACACCATATATTTT.

The rearrangement links TRBV6-5 to TRBJ2-2; TRBD1 might be the D (5 bases). CDR1 is MNHEY and CDR2 is SVGAGI in the germline V gene. Trimming took 6 bases from V and 4 from J, leaving 15 bases between them. The CDR3 extends over 15 amino acids. CDR3 DNA: TGTGCCAGCAGCTTCGACAGTGGTCTCACCGGGGAGCTGTTTTTT. It yields the protein CASSFDSGLTGELFF.

The genes are TRBV11-3 and TRBJ2-7; possibly TRBD2 for D (6 bases). The CDR3 has 16 residues. Germline values: CDR1 SGHNT, CDR2 YENEEA. V was cut by 0 bases and J by 5 bases, with 17 bases left in between. The CDR3 sequence is CASSLDIVVGGDEQYF. For the CDR3, the DNA is TGTGCCAGCAGCTTAGATATCGTCGTCGGAGGGGACGAGCAGTACTTC.

J is TRBJ1-3 and V is TRBV30, with TRBD1 matching over 9 bases. Germline V CDR1 and CDR2: GTSNPN, SVGIG (reference sequence). CDR3 length: 14 residues. Trimming took 6 bases from V and 0 from J; bases not matched to a gene: 3. CDR3 region: CACPTGGSGNTIYF. The CDR3 region has the DNA TGTGCCTGCCCGACAGGGGGCTCTGGAAACACCATATATTTT.

The chain carries TRBV6-5 and TRBJ2-7; 8 bases are shared with TRBD1. V trimming: 6 bases; J trimming: 1 base; junction bases outside the gene matches: 8. The CDR3 is made up of 15 amino acids. Germline V gene data show CDR1 as MNHEY and CDR2 as SVGAGI. In DNA, the CDR3 is TGTGCCAGCAGAGACCAGGGGGCTGGATCCTACGAGCAGTACTTC. Amino acids: CASRDQGAGSYEQYF.

The chain uses TRBV6-4 and TRBJ2-2; D gene unclear. The V end was cut by 6 bases, the J end by 0 bases, with 11 bases between. This CDR3 is built from 15 residues. Germline-derived CDR1 and CDR2 are MRHNA and SNTAGT. The CDR3 sequence is CASSGVATNTGELFF. The CDR3 DNA sequence: TGTGCCAGCAGCGGAGTCGCGACGAACACCGGGGAGCTGTTTTTT.

The rearrangement links TRBV27 to TRBJ2-5, with TRBD2 matching over 14 bases. Germline assignment: CDR1 MNHEY and CDR2 SMNVEV (reference sequence). V was clipped by 3 bases and J by 6 bases; unmatched bases: 3. The length of the CDR3 is 15 residues. The chain's CDR3 is CASSLTSGRVKTQYF. CDR3 DNA: TGTGCCAGCAGTTTGACTAGCGGGAGGGTAAAGACCCAGTACTTC.

The chain uses TRBV5-1 and TRBJ2-3; D is unclear. Germline values: CDR1 SGHRS, CDR2 YFSETQ. V lost 0 bases and J lost 0, with 8 bases in between. The CDR3 totals 15 residues. DNA of the CDR3: TGCGCCAGCAGCTTGGTACTCGGGAGCACAGATACGCAGTATTTT. Amino acid sequence: CASSLVLGSTDTQYF.

The rearrangement links TRBV6-1 to TRBJ2-3; D possibly corresponds to TRBD2 (7 bases). The CDR3 has 15 amino acids. The V gene's germline CDR1 is MNHNS and CDR2 SASEGT. The V gene lost 2 bases and the J gene lost 5 bases, with 14 bases spanning the gap. The CDR3: CASSERGGSGDTQYF. The DNA of the CDR3 is TGTGCCAGCAGTGAAAGGGGGGGCTCTGGAGATACGCAGTATTTT.

The chain recombines TRBV7-2 with TRBJ2-7, with 8 bases lining up with TRBD2. Trimming cost V 6 bases and J 4 bases; bases outside gene matches: 11. Per the germline V gene, CDR1 is SGHTA and CDR2 is FQGNSA. The CDR3 runs to 15 residues. CDR3 sequence: CASSLISGSRYEQYF. CDR3 DNA sequence: TGTGCCAGCAGTCTCATCAGCGGGAGTCGGTACGAGCAGTACTTC.

The V and J genes are TRBV5-1 and TRBJ2-7, with 7 bases aligning to TRBD1. V dropped 3 bases and J dropped 0; count of bases not matched to a gene: 9. The germline CDR1 and CDR2 sequences are SGHRS and YFSETQ. This CDR3 is 16 amino acids long. Here the CDR3 reads CASSWDPRQGSYEQYF. The CDR3 DNA sequence: TGCGCCAGCAGCTGGGACCCTCGACAGGGCTCCTACGAGCAGTACTTC.

This clone was counted a single time. The chain combines TRBV5-1 with TRBJ2-1; D possibly corresponds to TRBD1 (5 bases). Germline assignment: CDR1 SGHRS and CDR2 YFSETQ. This CDR3 contains 14 residues. V was cut by 0 bases and J by 3 bases, with 7 bases left in between. The CDR3 loop is CASSLGGGYNEQFF. Written as DNA, the CDR3 is TGCGCCAGCAGCTTGGGGGGCGGCTACAATGAGCAGTTCTTC.

As concerns this clone: The same CDR3 also results from other DNA sequences found in this sample. The rearrangement links TRBV6-5 to TRBJ1-1; tentative D call: TRBD1 (5 bases). The CDR3 extends over 14 amino acids. Trimming shortened V by 2 bases and J by 0 bases, and 7 bases separated the two germline ends. CDR1 and CDR2 from the germline V gene are MNHEY and SVGAGI. For the CDR3, the DNA is TGTGCCAGCAGTTACGCGACAGTGAACACTGAAGCTTTCTTT. This sequence encodes CASSYATVNTEAFF.

This chain uses TRBV29-1 with TRBJ2-7; a possible D gene is TRBD1 (5 bases). CDR1 is SQVTM, CDR2 ANQGSEA, per germline. V lost 0 bases and J 0 bases, leaving 12 bases between the germline ends. This CDR3 spans 15 amino acids. CDR3 DNA sequence: TGCAGCGTTGAAGACGGTGCAGGGCCCTCCTACGAGCAGTACTTC. Protein: CSVEDGAGPSYEQYF.

This clone appeared a single time. This chain uses TRBV5-6 with TRBJ1-1; D is ambiguous. V lost 0 bases and J 2 bases, leaving 11 bases between the germline ends. CDR1 SGHDT and CDR2 YYEEEE come from the germline V gene. The CDR3 sequence is 15 residues long. CDR3 protein: CASSLVAGTNTEAFF. CDR3 nucleotide sequence: TGTGCCAGCAGCTTGGTTGCTGGTACTAACACTGAAGCTTTCTTT.

The rearrangement links TRBV19 to TRBJ2-3; 11 bases fit TRBD2. Unmatched junction bases numbered 7, after V lost 6 bases and J lost 5 bases. Germline V gene data show CDR1 as LNHDA and CDR2 as SQIVND (reference sequence). The CDR3 has 15 residues. The CDR3: CASSEGLAARDTQYF. The CDR3 nucleotides read TGTGCCAGTAGCGAGGGACTAGCGGCCCGAGATACGCAGTATTTT.